One and the same sample provided the 10 T cell receptor beta chains below, sequenced in a study of CD8 T cells in ankylosing spondylitis (dated by TCRdb to 2015 to 2018). Summary of the overall study and its limitations: Blood from ankylosing spondylitis patients appeared to be characterized by a TCR beta motif made up of several highly homologous amino acid variants.

Antigen specificity for these receptors is unknown. The library was prepared using 5' RACE. Data came from an Illumina HiSeq 2500. The public sequencing data were trimmed at Q25 with fastp and processed into clonotypes with MiXCR by TCRdb, which kept only in-frame beta chains. One record per CDR3 amino acid sequence lists the most common genes and DNA. For this sample there are roughly 450,000 distinct CDR3 sequences; 25% to 30% appear just once. Of the sample, 0.89% falls within the top ten clones. Sequencing used blood, either unsorted or a sorted T cell fraction (not recorded which). Source of these receptors: a male donor with ankylosing spondylitis.

The V call is TRBV5-1, the J call TRBJ2-1; no firm D call. The V gene's germline CDR1 is SGHRS and CDR2 YFSETQ. Trimming shortened V by 0 bases and J by 0 bases, and 13 bases separated the two germline ends. There are 17 residues in the CDR3. Written as DNA, the CDR3 is TGCGCCAGCAGCTTGGTGAAAGGCAGAGTCTCCTACAATGAGCAGTTCTTC. Amino acids: CASSLVKGRVSYNEQFF.

The chain joins TRBV15 to TRBJ1-5; weak D call: TRBD1 (6 bases). The V end was cut by 8 bases, the J end by 0 bases, with 11 bases between. The CDR3 loop spans 14 amino acids. Germline loops: CDR1 LNHNV, CDR2 YYDKDF (reference sequence). CDR3 amino acids: CATAGVVSNQPQHF. The CDR3 nucleotides are TGTGCCACCGCAGGGGTGGTTAGCAATCAGCCCCAGCATTTT. The full variable domain, in which reference TRBV15 and TRBJ1-5 provide the parts outside the CDR3, is DAMVIQNPRYQVTQFGKPVTLSCSQTLNHNVMYWYQQKSSQAPKLLFHYYDKDFNNEADTPDNFQSRRPNTSFCFLDIRSPGLGDTAMYLCATAGVVSNQPQHFGDGTRLSIL.

The chain links TRBV29-1 to TRBJ1-1; TRBD1 matches at 11 bases. This CDR3 has 14 amino acids. The trim removed 2 bases at V and 3 bases at J, leaving 2 bases unmatched. CDR1 is SQVTM and CDR2 is ANQGSEA in the germline V gene. The CDR3 protein is CSVELGQGDTEAFF. CDR3 nucleotide sequence: TGCAGCGTTGAATTGGGACAGGGGGACACTGAAGCTTTCTTT.

The J gene is TRBJ1-4, the V gene TRBV5-1, with D possibly matching TRBD1 (6 bases). Per germline, CDR1 SGHRS and CDR2 YFSETQ. The CDR3 contains 14 residues. With 4 bases removed from V and 8 bases from J, the gap between germline ends came to 15 bases. This CDR3 is CASSPTQGREKLFF. As DNA, the CDR3 is TGCGCCAGCAGCCCAACTCAGGGGCGCGAAAAACTGTTTTTT.

The chain has TRBV29-1 and TRBJ1-1; D is uncertain. In germline, CDR1 is SQVTM, CDR2 ANQGSEA. The CDR3 is made up of 16 amino acids. V dropped 4 bases and J dropped 2 bases, with 20 bases sitting between them. The CDR3 spells CSVVRNSLRYNTEAFF. The CDR3 nucleotides read TGCAGCGTTGTTAGGAACAGCCTACGCTATAACACTGAAGCTTTCTTT.

The chain is built from TRBV10-3 and TRBJ2-1, with 9 bases fitting TRBD2. Germline-derived CDR1 and CDR2 are ENHRY and SYGVKD. V was pared by 0 bases and J by 3 bases, with 3 bases of the junction left unmatched. The CDR3 covers 16 residues. CDR3 nucleotide sequence: TGTGCCATCAGTGAGTCGTTTAGCGGGAGCTACAATGAGCAGTTCTTC. Translating gives CAISESFSGSYNEQFF.

The V gene is TRBV29-1, the J gene TRBJ1-1; weak D call: TRBD1 (6 bases). Trimming removed 6 bases from V and 1 base from J, with 12 bases in between. Germline CDR1 and CDR2: SQVTM and ANQGSEA. This CDR3 comprises 13 residues. The CDR3 is CSVPIGGNTEAFF. The CDR3 DNA reads TGCAGCGTCCCCATAGGGGGGAACACTGAAGCTTTCTTT. Combining the CDR3 with reference TRBV29-1 and TRBJ1-1 gives the whole variable domain SAVISQKPSRDICQRGTSLTIQCQVDSQVTMMFWYRQQPGQSLTLIATANQGSEATYESGFVIDKFPISRPNLTFSTLTVSNMSPEDSSIYLCSVPIGGNTEAFFGQGTRLTVV.

The J gene is TRBJ1-3, the V gene TRBV6-5; D perhaps matches TRBD1 (6 bases). The ends were cut back, 0 bases at V and 1 base at J, with 7 bases in the middle. This CDR3 contains 15 residues. Germline assignment: CDR1 MNHEY and CDR2 SVGAGI. The CDR3: CASSYSGGSGNTIYF. The CDR3 bases are TGTGCCAGCAGTTACTCAGGGGGTTCTGGAAACACCATATATTTT.

This chain connects TRBV29-1 to TRBJ1-5; perhaps TRBD1 as D (5 bases). Trimming took off 4 bases at V and 1 base at J, with 11 bases between the two ends. The CDR3 covers 14 residues. Looked up from germline, CDR1 is SQVTM and CDR2 is ANQGSEA. CDR3 nucleotides: TGCAGCGTTGTTTTAGGGACGAGCAATCAGCCCCAGCATTTT. Its translation: CSVVLGTSNQPQHF. Based on the CDR3 plus reference TRBV29-1 and TRBJ1-5, the full variable domain is SAVISQKPSRDICQRGTSLTIQCQVDSQVTMMFWYRQQPGQSLTLIATANQGSEATYESGFVIDKFPISRPNLTFSTLTVSNMSPEDSSIYLCSVVLGTSNQPQHFGDGTRLSIL.

This clonotype was observed a handful of times. The genes are TRBV27 and TRBJ2-4, with D perhaps given as TRBD1 or TRBD2 (6 bases each). CDR3 length equals 14 residues. The V gene lost 8 bases and the J gene lost 5 bases, with 16 bases spanning the gap. CDR1 is MNHEY, CDR2 SMNVEV, per germline (reference sequence). CDR3 nucleotide sequence: TGTGCCAGCGCCCGAGGGGGGACCGAAAACATTCAGTACTTC. This sequence encodes CASARGGTENIQYF.